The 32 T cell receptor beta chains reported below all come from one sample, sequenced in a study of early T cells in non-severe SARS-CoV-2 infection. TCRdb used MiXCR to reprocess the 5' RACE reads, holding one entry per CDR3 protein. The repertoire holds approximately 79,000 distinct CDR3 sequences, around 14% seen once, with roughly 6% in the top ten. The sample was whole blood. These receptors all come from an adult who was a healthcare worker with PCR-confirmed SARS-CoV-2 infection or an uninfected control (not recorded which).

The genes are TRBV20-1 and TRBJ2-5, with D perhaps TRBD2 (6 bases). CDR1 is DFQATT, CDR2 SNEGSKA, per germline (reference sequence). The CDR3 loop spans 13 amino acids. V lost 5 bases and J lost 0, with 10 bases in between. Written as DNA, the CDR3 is TGCAGTGCTTGGAAGCGGGACCAAGAGACCCAGTACTTC. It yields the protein CSAWKRDQETQYF.

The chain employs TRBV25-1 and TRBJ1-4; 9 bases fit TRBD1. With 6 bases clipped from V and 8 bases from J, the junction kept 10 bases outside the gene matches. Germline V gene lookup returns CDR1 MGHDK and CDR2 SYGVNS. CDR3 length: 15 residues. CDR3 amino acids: CASSAFGQGREKLFF. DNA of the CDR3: TGTGCCAGCAGCGCCTTCGGACAGGGGAGGGAAAAACTGTTTTTT.

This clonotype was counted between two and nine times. CDR3 coding DNA: TGTGCCAGCAGTTATTCGGGGAGAGTAAACTATGGCTACACCTTC. Encoded protein: CASSYSGRVNYGYTF. V usage is TRBV6-5 and J usage is TRBJ1-2; D not certain. Trimming left V 3 bases short and J 2 bases short, with 13 bases between. The CDR3 runs to 15 residues. The germline V gene encodes CDR1 MNHEY and CDR2 SVGAGI.

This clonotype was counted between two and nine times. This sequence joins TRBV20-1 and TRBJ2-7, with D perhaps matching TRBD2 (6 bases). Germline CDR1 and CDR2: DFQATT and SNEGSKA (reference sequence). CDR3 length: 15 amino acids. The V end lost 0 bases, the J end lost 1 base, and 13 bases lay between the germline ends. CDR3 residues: CSARDGREQSYEQYF. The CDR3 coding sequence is TGCAGTGCTAGAGATGGTCGGGAGCAATCCTACGAGCAGTACTTC.

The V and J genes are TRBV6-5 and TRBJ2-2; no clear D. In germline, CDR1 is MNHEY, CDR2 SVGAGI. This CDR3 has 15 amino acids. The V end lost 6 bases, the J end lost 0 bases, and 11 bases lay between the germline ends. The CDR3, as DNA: TGTGCCAGCAGCCCCATCGGCCCGAACACCGGGGAGCTGTTTTTT. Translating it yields CASSPIGPNTGELFF.

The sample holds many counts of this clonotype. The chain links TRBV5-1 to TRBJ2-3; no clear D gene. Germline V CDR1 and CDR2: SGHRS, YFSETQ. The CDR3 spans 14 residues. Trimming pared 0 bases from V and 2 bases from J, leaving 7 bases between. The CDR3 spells CASSLVPNTDTQYF. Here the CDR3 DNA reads TGCGCCAGCAGCTTGGTCCCGAACACAGATACGCAGTATTTT. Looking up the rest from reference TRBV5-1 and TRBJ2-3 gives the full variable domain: KAGVTQTPRYLIKTRGQQVTLSCSPISGHRSVSWYQQTPGQGLQFLFEYFSETQRNKGNFPGRFSGRQFSNSRSEMNVSTLELGDSALYLCASSLVPNTDTQYFGPGTRLTVL.

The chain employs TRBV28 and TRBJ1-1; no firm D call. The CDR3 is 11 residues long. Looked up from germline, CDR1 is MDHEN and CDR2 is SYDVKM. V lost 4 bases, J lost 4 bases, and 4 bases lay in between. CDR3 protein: CASSYITEAFF. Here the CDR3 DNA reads TGTGCCAGCAGTTACATCACTGAAGCTTTCTTT.

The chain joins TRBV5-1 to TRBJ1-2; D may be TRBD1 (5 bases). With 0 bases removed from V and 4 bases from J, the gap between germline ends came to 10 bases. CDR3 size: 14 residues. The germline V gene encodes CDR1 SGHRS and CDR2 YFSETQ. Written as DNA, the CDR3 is TGCGCCAGCAGCTTGGGTGGGGACGCCTATGGCTACACCTTC. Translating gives CASSLGGDAYGYTF.

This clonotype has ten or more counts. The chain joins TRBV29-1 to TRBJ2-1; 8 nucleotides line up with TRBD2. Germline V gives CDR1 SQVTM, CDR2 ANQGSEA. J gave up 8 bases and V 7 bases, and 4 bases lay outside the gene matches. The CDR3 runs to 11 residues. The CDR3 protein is CSGTSQDEQFF. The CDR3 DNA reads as TGCAGCGGGACTAGCCAGGATGAGCAGTTCTTC.

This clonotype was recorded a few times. CDR3 region: CASSIDALKGYGYTF. CDR3 DNA: TGTGCCAGCAGCATAGATGCGCTAAAAGGCTATGGCTACACCTTC. The chain joins TRBV5-4 to TRBJ1-2; D ambiguous. CDR3 length: 15 amino acids. V shed 4 bases and J shed 4 bases, with 17 bases lying between them. Germline CDR1 and CDR2: SGHNT and YYREEE (reference sequence).

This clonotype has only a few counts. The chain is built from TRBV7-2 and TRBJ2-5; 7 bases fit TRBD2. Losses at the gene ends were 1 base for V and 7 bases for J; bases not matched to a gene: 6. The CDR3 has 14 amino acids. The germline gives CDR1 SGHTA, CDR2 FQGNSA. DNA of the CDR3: TGTGCCAGCAGCTTAGTGGAGCGGGGTGTGACCCAGTACTTC. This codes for CASSLVERGVTQYF.

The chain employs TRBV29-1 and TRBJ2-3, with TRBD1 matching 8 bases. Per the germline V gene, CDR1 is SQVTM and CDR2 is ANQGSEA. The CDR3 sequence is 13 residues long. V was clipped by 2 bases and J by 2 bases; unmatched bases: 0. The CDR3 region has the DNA TGCAGCGTTGAACAGGGGGCCACAGATACGCAGTATTTT. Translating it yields CSVEQGATDTQYF.

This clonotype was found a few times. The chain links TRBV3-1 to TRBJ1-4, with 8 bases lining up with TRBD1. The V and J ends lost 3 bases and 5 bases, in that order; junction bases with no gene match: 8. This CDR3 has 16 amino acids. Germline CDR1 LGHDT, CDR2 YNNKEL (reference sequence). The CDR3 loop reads CASSQRSGGLNEKLFF. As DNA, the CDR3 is TGTGCCAGCAGCCAGCGGTCAGGGGGCCTGAATGAAAAACTGTTTTTT.

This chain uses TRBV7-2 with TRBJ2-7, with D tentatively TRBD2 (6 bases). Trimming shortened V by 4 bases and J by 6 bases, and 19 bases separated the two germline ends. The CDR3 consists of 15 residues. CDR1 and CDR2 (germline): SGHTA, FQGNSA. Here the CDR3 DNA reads TGTGCCAGCAGCTCGGTTCAGGGTATTAGCGGCGAGCAGTACTTC. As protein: CASSSVQGISGEQYF. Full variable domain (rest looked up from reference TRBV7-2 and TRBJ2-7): GAGVSQSPSNKVTEKGKDVELRCDPISGHTALYWYRQSLGQGLEFLIYFQGNSAPDKSGLPSDRFSAERTGGSVSTLTIQRTQQEDSAVYLCASSSVQGISGEQYFGPGTRLTVT.

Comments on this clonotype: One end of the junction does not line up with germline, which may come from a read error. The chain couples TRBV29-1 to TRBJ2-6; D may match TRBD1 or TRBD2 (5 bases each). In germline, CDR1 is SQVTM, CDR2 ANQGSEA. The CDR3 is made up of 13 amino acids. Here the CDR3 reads CSVEASGANVLIF. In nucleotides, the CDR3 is TGCAGCGTTGAAGCTTCCGGGGCCAACGTCCTGATTTTC.

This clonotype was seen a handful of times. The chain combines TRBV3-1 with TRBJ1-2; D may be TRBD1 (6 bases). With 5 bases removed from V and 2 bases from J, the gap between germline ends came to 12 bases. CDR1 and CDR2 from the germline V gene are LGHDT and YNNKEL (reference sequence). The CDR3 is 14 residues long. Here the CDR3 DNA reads TGTGCCAGCAGCTCTCTTGACAGGAACTATGGCTACACCTTC. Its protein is CASSSLDRNYGYTF.

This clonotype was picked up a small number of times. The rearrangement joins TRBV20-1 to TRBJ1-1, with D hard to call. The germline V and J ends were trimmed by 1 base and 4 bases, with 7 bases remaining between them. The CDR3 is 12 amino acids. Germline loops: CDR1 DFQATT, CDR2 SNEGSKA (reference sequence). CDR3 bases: TGCAGTGCTAGAGTGACGAGCACTGAAGCTTTCTTT. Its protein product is CSARVTSTEAFF.

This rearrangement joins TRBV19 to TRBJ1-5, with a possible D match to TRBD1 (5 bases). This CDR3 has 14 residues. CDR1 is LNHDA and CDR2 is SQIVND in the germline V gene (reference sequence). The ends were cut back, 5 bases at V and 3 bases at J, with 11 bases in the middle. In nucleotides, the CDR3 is TGTGCCAGTAGTCTTTGGGACCTCAATCAGCCCCAGCATTTT. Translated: CASSLWDLNQPQHF. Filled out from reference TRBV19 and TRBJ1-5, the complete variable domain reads DGGITQSPKYLFRKEGQNVTLSCEQNLNHDAMYWYRQDPGQGLRLIYYSQIVNDFQKGDIAEGYSVSREKKESFPLTVTSAQKNPTAFYLCASSLWDLNQPQHFGDGTRLSIL.

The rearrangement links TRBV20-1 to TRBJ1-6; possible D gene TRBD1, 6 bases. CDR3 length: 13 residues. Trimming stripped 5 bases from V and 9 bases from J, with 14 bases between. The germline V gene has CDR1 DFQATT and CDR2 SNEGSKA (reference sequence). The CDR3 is CSAGVGGGSPLHF. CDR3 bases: TGCAGTGCTGGGGTAGGAGGGGGTTCACCCCTCCACTTT.

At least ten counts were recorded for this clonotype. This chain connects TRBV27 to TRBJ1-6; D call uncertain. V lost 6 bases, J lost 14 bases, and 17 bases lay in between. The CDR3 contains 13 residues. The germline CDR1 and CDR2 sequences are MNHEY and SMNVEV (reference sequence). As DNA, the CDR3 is TGTGCCAGCAGGATCGTCTATCAAGACACCCTCCACTTT. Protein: CASRIVYQDTLHF.

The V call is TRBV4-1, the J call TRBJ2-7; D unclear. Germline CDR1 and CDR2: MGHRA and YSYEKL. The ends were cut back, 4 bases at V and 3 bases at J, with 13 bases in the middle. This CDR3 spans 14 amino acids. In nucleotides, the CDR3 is TGCGCCAGCAGCCCAGAGAGCGTCTACTACGAGCAGTACTTC. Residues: CASSPESVYYEQYF.

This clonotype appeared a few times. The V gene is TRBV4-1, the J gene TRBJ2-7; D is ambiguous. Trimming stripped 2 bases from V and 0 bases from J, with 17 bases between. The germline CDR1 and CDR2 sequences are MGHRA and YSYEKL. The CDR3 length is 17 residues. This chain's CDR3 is CASSQKSAKPTSYEQYF. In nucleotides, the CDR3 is TGCGCCAGCAGCCAAAAGTCGGCCAAACCGACCTCCTACGAGCAGTACTTC.

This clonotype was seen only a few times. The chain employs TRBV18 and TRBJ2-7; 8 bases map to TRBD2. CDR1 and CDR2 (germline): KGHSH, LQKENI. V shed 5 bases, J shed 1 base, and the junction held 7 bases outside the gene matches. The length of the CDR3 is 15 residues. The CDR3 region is CASSSRVAGSYEQYF. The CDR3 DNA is TGTGCCAGCTCATCACGAGTAGCGGGGTCCTACGAGCAGTACTTC. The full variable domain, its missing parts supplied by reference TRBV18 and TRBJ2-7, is NAGVMQNPRHLVRRRGQEARLRCSPMKGHSHVYWYRQLPEEGLKFMVYLQKENIIDESGMPKERFSAEFPKEGPSILRIQQVVRGDSAAYFCASSSRVAGSYEQYFGPGTRLTVT.

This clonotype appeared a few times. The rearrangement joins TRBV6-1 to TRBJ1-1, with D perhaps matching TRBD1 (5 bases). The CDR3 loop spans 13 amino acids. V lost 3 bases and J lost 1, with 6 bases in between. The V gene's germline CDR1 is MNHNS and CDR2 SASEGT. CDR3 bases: TGTGCCAGCAGTGACAGGGCGAACACTGAAGCTTTCTTT. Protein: CASSDRANTEAFF.

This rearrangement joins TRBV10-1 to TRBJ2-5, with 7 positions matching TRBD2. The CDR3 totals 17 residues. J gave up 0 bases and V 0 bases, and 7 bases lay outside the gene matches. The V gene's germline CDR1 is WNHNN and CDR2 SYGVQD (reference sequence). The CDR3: CASSESIPAGYQETQYF. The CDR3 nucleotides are TGCGCCAGCAGTGAGTCGATTCCAGCGGGGTACCAAGAGACCCAGTACTTC.

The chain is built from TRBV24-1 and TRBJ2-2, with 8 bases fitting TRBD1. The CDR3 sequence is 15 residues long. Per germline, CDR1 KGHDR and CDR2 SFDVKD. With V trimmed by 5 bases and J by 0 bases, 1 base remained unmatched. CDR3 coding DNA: TGTGCCACCAGTGTGACAGGGGCGAACACCGGGGAGCTGTTTTTT. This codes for CATSVTGANTGELFF.

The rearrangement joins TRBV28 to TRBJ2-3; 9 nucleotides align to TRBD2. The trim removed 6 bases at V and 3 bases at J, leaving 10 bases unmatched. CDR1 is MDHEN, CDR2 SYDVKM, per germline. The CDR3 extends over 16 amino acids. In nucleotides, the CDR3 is TGTGCCAGCAGCCGTCTACAGCGGGAGGTGACAGATACGCAGTATTTT. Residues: CASSRLQREVTDTQYF.

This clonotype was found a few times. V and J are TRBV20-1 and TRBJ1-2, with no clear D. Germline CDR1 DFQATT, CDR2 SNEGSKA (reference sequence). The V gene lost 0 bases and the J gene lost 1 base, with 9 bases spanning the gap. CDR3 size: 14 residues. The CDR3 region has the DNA TGCAGTGCTAGAGACAGTCTCCATAACTATGGCTACACCTTC. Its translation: CSARDSLHNYGYTF.

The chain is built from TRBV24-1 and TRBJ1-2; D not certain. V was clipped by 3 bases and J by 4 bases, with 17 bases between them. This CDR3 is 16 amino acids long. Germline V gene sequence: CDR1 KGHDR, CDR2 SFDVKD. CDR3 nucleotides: TGTGCCACCAGTGATGCACGCAAGGGATTATCCTATGGCTACACCTTC. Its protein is CATSDARKGLSYGYTF.

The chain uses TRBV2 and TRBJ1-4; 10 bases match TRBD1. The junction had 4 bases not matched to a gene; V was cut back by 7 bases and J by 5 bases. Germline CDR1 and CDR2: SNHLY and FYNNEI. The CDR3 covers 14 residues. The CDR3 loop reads CASIRTGGNEKLFF. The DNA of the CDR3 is TGTGCCAGCATCAGGACAGGGGGAAATGAAAAACTGTTTTTT. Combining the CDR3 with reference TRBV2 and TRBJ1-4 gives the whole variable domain EPEVTQTPSHQVTQMGQEVILRCVPISNHLYFYWYRQILGQKVEFLVSFYNNEISEKSEIFDDQFSVERPDGSNFTLKIRSTKLEDSAMYFCASIRTGGNEKLFFGSGTQLSVL.

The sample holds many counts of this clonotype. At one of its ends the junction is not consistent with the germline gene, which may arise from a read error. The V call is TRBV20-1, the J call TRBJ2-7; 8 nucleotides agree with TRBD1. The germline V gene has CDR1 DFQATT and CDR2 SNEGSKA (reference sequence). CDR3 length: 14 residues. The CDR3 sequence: CSVRQGTFSYEQYF. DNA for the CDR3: TGCAGTGTTAGACAGGGGACATTCTCCTACGAGCAGTACTTC.

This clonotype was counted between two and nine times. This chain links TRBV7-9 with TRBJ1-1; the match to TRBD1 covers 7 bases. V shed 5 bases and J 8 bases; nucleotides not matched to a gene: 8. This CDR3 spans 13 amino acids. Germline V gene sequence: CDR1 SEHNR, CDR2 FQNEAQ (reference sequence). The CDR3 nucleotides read TGTGCCAGCAGCCGCGGACAGGCTATGGAAGCTTTCTTT. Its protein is CASSRGQAMEAFF. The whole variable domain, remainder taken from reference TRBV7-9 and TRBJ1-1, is DTGVSQNPRHKITKRGQNVTFRCDPISEHNRLYWYRQTLGQGPEFLTYFQNEAQLEKSRLLSDRFSAERPKGSFSTLEIQRTEQGDSAMYLCASSRGQAMEAFFGQGTRLTVV.